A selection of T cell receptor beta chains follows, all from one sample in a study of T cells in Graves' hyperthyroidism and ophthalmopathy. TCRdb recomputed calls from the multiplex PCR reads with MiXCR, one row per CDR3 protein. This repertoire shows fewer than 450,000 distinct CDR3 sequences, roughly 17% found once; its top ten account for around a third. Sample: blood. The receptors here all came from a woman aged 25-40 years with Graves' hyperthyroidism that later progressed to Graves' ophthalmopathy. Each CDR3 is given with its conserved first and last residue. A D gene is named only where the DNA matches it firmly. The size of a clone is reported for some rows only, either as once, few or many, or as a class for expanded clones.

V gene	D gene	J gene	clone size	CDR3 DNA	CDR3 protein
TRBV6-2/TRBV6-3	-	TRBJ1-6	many	TGTGCCAGCAGTCCCGCCATCACGGACTCACCCCTCCACTTT	CASSPAITDSPLHF
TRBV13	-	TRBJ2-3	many	TGTGCCAGCGGCGGATTCACAGATACGCAGTATTTT	CASGGFTDTQYF
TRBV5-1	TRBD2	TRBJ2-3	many	TGCGCCAGCCGTTGGGGACTAGCGGTAGATACGCAGTATTTT	CASRWGLAVDTQYF
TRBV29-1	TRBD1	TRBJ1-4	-	TGCAGCGCGGACAGGGATCATGAAAAACTGTTTTTT	CSADRDHEKLFF
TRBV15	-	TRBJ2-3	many	TGTGCCACCAGCAGAGGGCGGACACTTGGAGATACGCAGTATTTT	CATSRGRTLGDTQYF
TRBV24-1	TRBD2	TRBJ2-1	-	TGTGCCACCAGTGACGGAACGGGGGGATTGGACAATGAGCAGTTCTTC	CATSDGTGGLDNEQFF
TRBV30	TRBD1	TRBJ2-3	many	TGTGCCTGGTCACAGGGGGCCCCAGATACGCAGTATTTT	CAWSQGAPDTQYF
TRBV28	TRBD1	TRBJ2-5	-	TGTGCCAGCAGTCCGACAGGGGGCTGGGAGACCCAGTACTTC	CASSPTGGWETQYF
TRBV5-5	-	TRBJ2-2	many	TGTGCCACCTGGACCACAATACAGCAGAACACCGGGGAGCTGTTTTTT	CATWTTIQQNTGELFF
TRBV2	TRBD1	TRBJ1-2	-	TGTGCCAGCAGTGTAACAGGGGACGGCTACACCTTC	CASSVTGDGYTF
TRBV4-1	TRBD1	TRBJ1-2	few	TGCGCCAGCAGTTCCCCCCGGGACAGGGAGGGCCCGAACTATGGCTACACCTTC	CASSSPRDREGPNYGYTF
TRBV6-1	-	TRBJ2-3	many	TGTGCCAGCAGCACACACACAGATACGCAGTATTTT	CASSTHTDTQYF
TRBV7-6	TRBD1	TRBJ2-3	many	TGTGCCAGCAGCGCAAGACAGGGGCCAGATACGCAGTATTTT	CASSARQGPDTQYF
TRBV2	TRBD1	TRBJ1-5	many	TGTGCCAGCACTGAGGGACAGCACTCTAATCAGCCCCAGCATTTT	CASTEGQHSNQPQHF
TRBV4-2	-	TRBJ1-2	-	TGTGCCAGCAGCCAAGTGGCCGGGGGAGGTTTGGGAGCTAACTATGGCTACACCTTC	CASSQVAGGGLGANYGYTF
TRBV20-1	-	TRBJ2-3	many	TGCAGTGCCCGTTGGGATACGCAGTATTTT	CSARWDTQYF
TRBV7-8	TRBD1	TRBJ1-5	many	TGTGCCAGCAGCCCTCGGCAGGGGGGGGGTCAGCCCCAGCATTTT	CASSPRQGGGQPQHF
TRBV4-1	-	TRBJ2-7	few	TGCGCCAGCAGCCAAGATCCCTCGGGCAGGGGGGGACTTGAGCAGTACTTC	CASSQDPSGRGGLEQYF
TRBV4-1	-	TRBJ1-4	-	TGCGCCAGCAGCCGAGCTCGGGGGGTCGATGAAAAACTGTTTTTT	CASSRARGVDEKLFF
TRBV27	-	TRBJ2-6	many	TGTGCCACGCTTGACGTCAGCTCTGGGGCCAACGTCCTGACTTTC	CATLDVSSGANVLTF
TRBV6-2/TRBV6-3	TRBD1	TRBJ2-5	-	TGTGCCAGCAGGCGGGACAGGGGGCCTGGCGGGGAGACCCAGTACTTC	CASRRDRGPGGETQYF
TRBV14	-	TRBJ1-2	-	TGTGCCAGCAGCCAAAATCATTATATACATGGCTACACCTTC	CASSQNHYIHGYTF
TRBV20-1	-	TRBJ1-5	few	TGCAGTGCTAGAGATATCCGGACAAGGGGAGGGGGTTATAGCAATCAGCCCCAGCATTTT	CSARDIRTRGGGYSNQPQHF
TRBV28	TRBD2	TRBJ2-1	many	TGTGCCGCCCGTCGACTAGCGGGAATCAGGAGCTCCTACAATGAGCAGTTCTTC	CAARRLAGIRSSYNEQFF
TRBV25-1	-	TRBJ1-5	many	TGTGCCAGCAGTGAATCCGGGGGGGGGACCAGCAATCAGCCCCAGCATTTT	CASSESGGGTSNQPQHF
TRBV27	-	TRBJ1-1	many	TGTGCCAGCAGTTCGGGGACTACGGCGAACACTGAAGCTTTCTTT	CASSSGTTANTEAFF
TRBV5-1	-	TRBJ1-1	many	TGCGCCAGCAGAGATAGAGGAGCTGAAGCTTTCTTT	CASRDRGAEAFF
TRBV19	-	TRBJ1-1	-	TGTGCCAGTAGTATGCTGGAGGGAAGGACTGAAGCTTTCTTT	CASSMLEGRTEAFF
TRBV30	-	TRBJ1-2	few	TGTGCCTGGAGTGTAACGGCAGGGACTGTGGATGGCTACACCTTC	CAWSVTAGTVDGYTF
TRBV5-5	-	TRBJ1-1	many	TGTGCCAGCAGCTTGGGCAGGTGGGGTGTAGGGTTAAACACTGAAGCTTTCTTT	CASSLGRWGVGLNTEAFF
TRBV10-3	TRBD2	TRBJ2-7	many	TGTGCCATCAGTGAGTCGTTGGCTAGCGGGAGAGGGTACGAGCAGTACTTC	CAISESLASGRGYEQYF
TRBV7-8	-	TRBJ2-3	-	TGTGCCAGCAGGGTCGCTCCATTCACCACAGATACGCAGTATTTT	CASRVAPFTTDTQYF
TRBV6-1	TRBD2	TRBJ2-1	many	TGTGCCAGCAGTTCCACGGGTAGCGGGAGAGATTACAATGAGCAGTTCTTC	CASSSTGSGRDYNEQFF
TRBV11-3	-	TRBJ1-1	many	TGTGCCAGCAGCTTTGGGTATAACACTGAAGCTTTCTTT	CASSFGYNTEAFF
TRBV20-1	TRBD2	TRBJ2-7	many	TGCAGTGCACTGCTAGCGGCGGCCTACGAGCAGTACTTC	CSALLAAAYEQYF
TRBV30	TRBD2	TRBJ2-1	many	TGTGCCTGGCTAACAGCGGGGGGGCGAAATGAGCAGTTCTTC	CAWLTAGGRNEQFF
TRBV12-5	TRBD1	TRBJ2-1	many	TGTGCTAGTGGTTTGAAGCGGGACAGGGCGACAAAAGAGCAGTTCTTC	CASGLKRDRATKEQFF
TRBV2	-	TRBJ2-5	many	TGTGCCAGCACGGTGCTCGCGGGACCAGGGGGGACCCAGTACTTC	CASTVLAGPGGTQYF
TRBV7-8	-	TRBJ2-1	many	TGTGCCAGCATAGTCTTAGAGCACAATGAGCAGTTCTTC	CASIVLEHNEQFF
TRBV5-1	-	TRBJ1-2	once	TGTGCCAGCAGCTGGAAATACTCGGACGCCGGTACCTTC	CASSWKYSDAGTF
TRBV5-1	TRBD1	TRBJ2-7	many	TGCGCCAGCAGCGTTGGCTTGGGACAGCTCTCCTACGAGCAGTACTTC	CASSVGLGQLSYEQYF
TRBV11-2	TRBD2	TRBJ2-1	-	TGTGCCAGCAGCTTGGGAGGGCGGGGGGCCCTAGATGAGCAGTTCTTC	CASSLGGRGALDEQFF
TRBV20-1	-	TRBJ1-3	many	TGCAGTGCGCCAACGAGGGATGGAAACACCATATATTTT	CSAPTRDGNTIYF
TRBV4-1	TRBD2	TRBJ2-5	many	TGCGCCAGCAGCCAAGTGGCTAGCGGGGGCGCGGGGGAGACCCAGTACTTC	CASSQVASGGAGETQYF
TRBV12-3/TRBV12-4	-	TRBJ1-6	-	TGTGCCAGCAGTTATATGGTTTCCTATAATTCACCCCTCCACTTT	CASSYMVSYNSPLHF
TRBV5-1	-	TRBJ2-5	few	TGCGCCAGCAGCGGACAAGGACTTACCGGAGAGACCCAGTACTTC	CASSGQGLTGETQYF
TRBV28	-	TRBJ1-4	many	TGTGCCAGCAATGGCGGGGGCCTAGGGGAAAAACTGTTTTTT	CASNGGGLGEKLFF
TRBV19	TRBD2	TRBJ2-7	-	TGTGCCAGTGGAGCGGGAGGGTCGGACGAGCAGTACTTC	CASGAGGSDEQYF